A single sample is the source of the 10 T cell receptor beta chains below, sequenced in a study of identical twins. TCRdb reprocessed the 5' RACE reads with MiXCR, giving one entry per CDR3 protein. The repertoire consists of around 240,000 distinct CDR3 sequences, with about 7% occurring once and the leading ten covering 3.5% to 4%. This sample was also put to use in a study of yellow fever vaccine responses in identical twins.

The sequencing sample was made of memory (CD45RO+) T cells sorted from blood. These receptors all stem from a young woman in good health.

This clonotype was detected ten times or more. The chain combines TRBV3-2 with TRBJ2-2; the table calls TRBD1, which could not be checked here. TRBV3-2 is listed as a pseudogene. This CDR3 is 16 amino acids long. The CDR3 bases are TGTGCCAGCAGCTATGACCGGGACGCCAACACCGGGGAGCTGTTTTTT. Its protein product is CASSYDRDANTGELFF.

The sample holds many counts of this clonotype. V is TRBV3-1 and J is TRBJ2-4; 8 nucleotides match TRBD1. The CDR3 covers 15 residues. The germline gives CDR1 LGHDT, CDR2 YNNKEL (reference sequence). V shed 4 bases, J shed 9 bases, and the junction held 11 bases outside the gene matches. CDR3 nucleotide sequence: TGTGCCAGCAGCCTAGGACAGGGCCCAGGAGTCATTCAGTACTTC. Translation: CASSLGQGPGVIQYF.

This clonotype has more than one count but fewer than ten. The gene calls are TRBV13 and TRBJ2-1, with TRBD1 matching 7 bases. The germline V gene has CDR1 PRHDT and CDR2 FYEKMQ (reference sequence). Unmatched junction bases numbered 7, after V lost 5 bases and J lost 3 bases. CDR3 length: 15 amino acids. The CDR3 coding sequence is TGTGCCAGCAGCGACCGGGACAGTGTCTACAATGAGCAGTTCTTC. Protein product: CASSDRDSVYNEQFF. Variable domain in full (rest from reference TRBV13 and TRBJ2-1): AAGVIQSPRHLIKEKRETATLKCYPIPRHDTVYWYQQGPGQDPQFLISFYEKMQSDKGSIPDRFSAQQFSDYHSELNMSSLELGDSALYFCASSDRDSVYNEQFFGPGTRLTVL.

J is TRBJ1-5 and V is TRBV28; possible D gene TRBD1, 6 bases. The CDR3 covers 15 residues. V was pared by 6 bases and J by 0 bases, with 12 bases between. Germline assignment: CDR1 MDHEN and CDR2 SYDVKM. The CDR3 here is CASRLEQGSNQPQHF. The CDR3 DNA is TGTGCCAGCAGGCTCGAACAGGGTAGCAATCAGCCCCAGCATTTT. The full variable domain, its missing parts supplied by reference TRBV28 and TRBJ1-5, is DVKVTQSSRYLVKRTGEKVFLECVQDMDHENMFWYRQDPGLGLRLIYFSYDVKMKEKGDIPEGYSVSREKKERFSLILESASTNQTSMYLCASRLEQGSNQPQHFGDGTRLSIL.

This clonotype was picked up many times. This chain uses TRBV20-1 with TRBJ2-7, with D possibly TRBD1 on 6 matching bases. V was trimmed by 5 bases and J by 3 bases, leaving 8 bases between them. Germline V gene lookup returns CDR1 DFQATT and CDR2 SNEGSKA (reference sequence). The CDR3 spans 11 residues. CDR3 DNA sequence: TGCAGTGCTGCACAGGGCTACGAGCAGTACGTC. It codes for CSAAQGYEQYV.

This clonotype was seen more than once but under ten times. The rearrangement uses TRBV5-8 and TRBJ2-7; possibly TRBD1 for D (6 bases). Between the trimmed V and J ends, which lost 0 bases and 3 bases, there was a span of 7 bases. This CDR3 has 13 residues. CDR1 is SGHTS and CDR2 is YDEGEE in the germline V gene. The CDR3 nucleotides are TGTGCCAGCAGCTTGGGACAGGTCTACGAGCAGTACGTC. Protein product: CASSLGQVYEQYV.

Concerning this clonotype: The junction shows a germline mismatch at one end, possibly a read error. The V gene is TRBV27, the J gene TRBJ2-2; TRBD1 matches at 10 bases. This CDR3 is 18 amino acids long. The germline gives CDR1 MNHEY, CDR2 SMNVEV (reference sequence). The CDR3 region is CSSRNGTGVFGRSGELFF. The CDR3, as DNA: TGTTCCAGCAGAAACGGGACAGGGGTTTTTGGTCGGTCCGGGGAGCTGTTTTTT.

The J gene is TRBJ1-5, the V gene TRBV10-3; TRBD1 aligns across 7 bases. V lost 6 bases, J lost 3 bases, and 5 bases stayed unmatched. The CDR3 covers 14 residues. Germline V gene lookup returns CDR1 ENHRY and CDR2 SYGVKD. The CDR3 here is CAISTGQFNQPQHF. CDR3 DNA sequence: TGTGCCATCAGCACGGGACAGTTCAATCAGCCCCAGCATTTT.

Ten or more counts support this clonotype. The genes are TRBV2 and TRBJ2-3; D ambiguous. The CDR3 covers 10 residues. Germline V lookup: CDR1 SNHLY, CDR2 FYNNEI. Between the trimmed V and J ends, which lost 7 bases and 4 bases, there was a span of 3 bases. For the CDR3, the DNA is TGTGCCAGCAACGCAGATACGCAGTATTTT. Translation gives CASNADTQYF.

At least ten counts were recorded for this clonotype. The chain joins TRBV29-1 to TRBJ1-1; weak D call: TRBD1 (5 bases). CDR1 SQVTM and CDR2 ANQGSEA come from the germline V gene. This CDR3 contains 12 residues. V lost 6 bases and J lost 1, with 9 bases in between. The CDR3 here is CSVPGGNTEAFF. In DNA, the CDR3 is TGCAGCGTCCCCGGGGGGAACACTGAAGCTTTCTTT.